This T cell receptor beta chain derives from a study of OX40 agonist ivuxolimab in advanced cancers. The CDR3 runs to 17 residues. The method was immunoSEQ multiplex PCR; TCRdb's version includes in-frame clones alone and lacks a portion of them. The table records around 45,000 clones, about 90% of them present only once. This clone has just a few counts. The chain is built from TRBV12-2 and TRBJ2-5; TRBD1, the table's D call, was not compared with the DNA. TRBV12-2 constitutes a pseudogene. The TCR sequence derives from an adult with an advanced solid tumor such as melanoma, head and neck, liver or kidney cancer. The material was CD4+ or CD8+ T cells sorted from blood, obtained in a trial of the OX40 agonist ivuxolimab. The CDR3 protein is CASRFPGTGTVRETQYF. CDR3 sequence (DNA): TGTGCAAGTCGCTTCCCCGGGACAGGGACGGTTCGAGAGACCCAGTACTTC.